These 19 T cell receptor beta chains originate from one sample sequenced in a study of CD8 T cells in ankylosing spondylitis. TCRdb recomputed calls from the 5' RACE reads with MiXCR, one row per CDR3 protein. This sample has some 130,000 distinct CDR3 sequences, with roughly 11% found just once. Source material: blood, either unsorted or a sorted T cell fraction (not recorded which). The source is a female donor with ankylosing spondylitis or in good health (not recorded which).

Many counts were recorded for this clonotype. The rearrangement joins TRBV12-3 or TRBV12-4 to TRBJ1-1; 7 bases agree with TRBD1. CDR3 length equals 14 residues. V dropped 3 bases and J dropped 9; count of bases not matched to a gene: 10. CDR3 amino acids: CASSLQGGAPQAFF. The CDR3 DNA follows: TGTGCCAGCAGTTTGCAAGGGGGCGCCCCCCAAGCTTTCTTT.

This clonotype was recorded at least ten times. The V gene is TRBV5-5, the J gene TRBJ2-2; a weak D match, TRBD1 (5 bases). The CDR3 consists of 16 residues. Germline loops: CDR1 SGHKS, CDR2 YYEKEE (reference sequence). V gave up 3 bases and J gave up 3 bases, with 15 bases separating them. In DNA, the CDR3 is TGTGCCAGCAGCTACCAGTGGGGCACCGACACCGGGGAGCTGTTTTTT. This sequence encodes CASSYQWGTDTGELFF.

This clonotype was seen only a few times. This chain uses TRBV2 with TRBJ2-1, with D possibly TRBD2 on 6 matching bases. Between the trimmed V and J ends, which lost 7 bases and 5 bases, there was a span of 15 bases. The germline gives CDR1 SNHLY, CDR2 FYNNEI. The CDR3 runs 14 residues. The CDR3: CASMVERADNEQFF. The CDR3 region has the DNA TGTGCCAGCATGGTGGAGCGGGCTGACAATGAGCAGTTCTTC.

This clonotype was seen more than once but under ten times. The V call is TRBV7-9, the J call TRBJ1-1; TRBD1 is a possible D gene (5 bases). This CDR3 is built from 16 residues. V was pared by 5 bases and J by 5 bases, with 21 bases between. Germline values: CDR1 SEHNR, CDR2 FQNEAQ (reference sequence). CDR3: CASSRAGRGIGTEAFF. The CDR3, as DNA: TGTGCCAGCAGCCGTGCAGGGAGAGGGATAGGGACTGAAGCTTTCTTT.

This clonotype was recorded at least ten times. V and J are TRBV2 and TRBJ1-2; a possible D gene is TRBD1 (6 bases). Trimming shortened V by 6 bases and J by 6 bases, and 14 bases separated the two germline ends. This CDR3 has 13 residues. Germline lookup yields CDR1 SNHLY and CDR2 FYNNEI. The DNA for the CDR3 is TGTGCCAGCAGCCCCCAGGGGTGGGATGGCTACACCTTC. This sequence encodes CASSPQGWDGYTF.

This clonotype has a count of ten or more. CDR3 sequence: CASSLGDTSSGYTF. The DNA of the CDR3 is TGTGCCAGCAGCTTAGGAGACACCAGCAGTGGCTACACCTTC. The chain couples TRBV11-2 to TRBJ1-2; D uncertain. CDR3 size: 14 residues. The germline CDR1 and CDR2 sequences are SGHAT and FQNNGV. V dropped 1 base and J dropped 7 bases, with 13 bases sitting between them.

This clonotype has ten or more counts. The chain is built from TRBV6-5 and TRBJ2-1; 10 nucleotides match TRBD1. Germline values: CDR1 MNHEY, CDR2 SVGAGI. Trimming cost V 2 bases and J 3 bases; bases outside gene matches: 7. This CDR3 spans 17 amino acids. The CDR3 nucleotides read TGTGCCAGCAGTTACAGTAGCGGGACAGGGGTCTACAATGAGCAGTTCTTC. Translation gives CASSYSSGTGVYNEQFF.

The V call is TRBV7-6, the J call TRBJ1-5; TRBD1 aligns across 11 bases. CDR3 length equals 16 residues. From germline, CDR1 is SGHVS and CDR2 FNYEAQ. V dropped 5 bases and J dropped 1; count of bases not matched to a gene: 4. CDR3 sequence: CASSPGQGASNQPQHF. CDR3 bases: TGTGCCAGCAGCCCCGGACAGGGGGCCAGCAATCAGCCCCAGCATTTT.

This clonotype showed up many times. J is TRBJ1-2 and V is TRBV5-1, with TRBD1 as a possible D gene (6 bases). The CDR3 runs to 14 residues. V was shortened by 0 bases and J by 4 bases, with 10 bases between the two germline ends. CDR1 and CDR2 from the germline V gene are SGHRS and YFSETQ. The CDR3 here is CASSLGQGSYGYTF. The CDR3 coding sequence is TGCGCCAGCAGCTTGGGGCAGGGGAGCTATGGCTACACCTTC.

Regarding this clonotype: A read error is possible here, since a much larger clone lies one base away. The chain has TRBV5-1 and TRBJ2-5; D not certain. The CDR3 runs 14 residues. In germline, CDR1 is SGHRS, CDR2 YFSETQ. The CDR3 nucleotides are TGCGTCAGCAGCTTGATGGGGTTCGAAGAGACCCAGTACTTC. Encoded protein: CVSSLMGFEETQYF.

This clonotype was seen ten or more times. The chain recombines TRBV6-1 with TRBJ2-7, with TRBD1 as a possible D gene (6 bases). CDR1 and CDR2 from the germline V gene are MNHNS and SASEGT. The germline V and J ends were trimmed by 5 bases and 5 bases, with 19 bases remaining between them. This CDR3 is built from 15 residues. As DNA, the CDR3 is TGTGCCAGCAGTACACAGGGCAATCGCGTGGACGAGCAGTACTTC. Protein product: CASSTQGNRVDEQYF.

This clonotype has ten or more counts. V usage is TRBV7-2 and J usage is TRBJ1-3; D is unresolved. The V gene's germline CDR1 is SGHTA and CDR2 FQGNSA. Trimming took off 3 bases at V and 0 bases at J, with 12 bases between the two ends. The CDR3 is 16 amino acids. The CDR3 DNA sequence: TGTGCCAGCAGCTTGGAAGGACTGCGCTCTGGAAACACCATATATTTT. This codes for CASSLEGLRSGNTIYF. Variable domain in full (rest from reference TRBV7-2 and TRBJ1-3): GAGVSQSPSNKVTEKGKDVELRCDPISGHTALYWYRQSLGQGLEFLIYFQGNSAPDKSGLPSDRFSAERTGGSVSTLTIQRTQQEDSAVYLCASSLEGLRSGNTIYFGEGSWLTVV.

The genes are TRBV9 and TRBJ2-7; TRBD1 is a possible D gene (6 bases). This CDR3 spans 15 amino acids. V was trimmed by 0 bases and J by 6 bases, leaving 16 bases between them. Germline CDR1 SGDLS, CDR2 YYNGEE. CDR3 nucleotides: TGTGCCAGCAGCGTAGGTGGGGGCGCTTGCTCCGAGCAGTACTTC. It encodes CASSVGGGACSEQYF.

There are many counts of this clonotype. J is TRBJ2-2 and V is TRBV24-1; D unresolved. Germline V gene data show CDR1 as KGHDR and CDR2 as SFDVKD. The V and J ends lost 4 bases and 0 bases respectively, with 17 bases between them. This CDR3 contains 18 residues. The CDR3 bases are TGTGCCACCAGTGACCCTGGTTGGGGAAAGACGAACACCGGGGAGCTGTTTTTT. Translating gives CATSDPGWGKTNTGELFF.

This clonotype was counted at least ten times. The V gene is TRBV29-1, the J gene TRBJ1-2, with D unclear. The CDR3 has 9 residues. Germline CDR1 and CDR2: SQVTM and ANQGSEA. V shed 3 bases and J shed 6 bases, with 2 bases lying between them. The CDR3 sequence is CSVEDGYTF. The CDR3 region has the DNA TGCAGCGTTGAGGATGGCTACACCTTC.

As regards this clonotype: A junction boundary mismatches the germline segment, possibly from a read error. Here the CDR3 DNA reads TGTACCAGCAAATGGGGGGCGTCCTACGAGCAGTACTTC. Its protein is CTSKWGASYEQYF. The V gene is TRBV28, the J gene TRBJ2-7; tentatively, D is TRBD1 or TRBD2 (6 bases each). Germline V CDR1 and CDR2: MDHEN, SYDVKM. The CDR3 is 13 residues long.

In regard to this clonotype: A read error may account for a junction end that differs from germline. V usage is TRBV6-8 and J usage is TRBJ2-5; 9 nucleotides line up with TRBD1. CDR3 length equals 14 residues. Germline V lookup: CDR1 MNHGY, CDR2 SAAAGT. For the CDR3, the DNA is TGTGTCAGCATGGTTACAGGGGGCAGGGAGACCCAGTACTTC. This codes for CVSMVTGGRETQYF.

This clonotype has more than one count but fewer than ten. The V call is TRBV29-1, the J call TRBJ1-2; D is ambiguous. With 3 bases removed from V and 7 bases from J, the gap between germline ends came to 12 bases. This CDR3 region has 12 residues. CDR1 SQVTM and CDR2 ANQGSEA come from the germline V gene. The CDR3 DNA reads TGCAGCGTTGACCGGGCGCAAACTGGCTACACCTTC. Protein: CSVDRAQTGYTF.

This chain uses TRBV20-1 with TRBJ1-1; no clear D gene. This CDR3 has 13 residues. Germline lookup yields CDR1 DFQATT and CDR2 SNEGSKA (reference sequence). The CDR3, as DNA: TGCAGCGACATAATGGTTACGAACACTGAAGCTTTCTTT. This gives the protein CSDIMVTNTEAFF.